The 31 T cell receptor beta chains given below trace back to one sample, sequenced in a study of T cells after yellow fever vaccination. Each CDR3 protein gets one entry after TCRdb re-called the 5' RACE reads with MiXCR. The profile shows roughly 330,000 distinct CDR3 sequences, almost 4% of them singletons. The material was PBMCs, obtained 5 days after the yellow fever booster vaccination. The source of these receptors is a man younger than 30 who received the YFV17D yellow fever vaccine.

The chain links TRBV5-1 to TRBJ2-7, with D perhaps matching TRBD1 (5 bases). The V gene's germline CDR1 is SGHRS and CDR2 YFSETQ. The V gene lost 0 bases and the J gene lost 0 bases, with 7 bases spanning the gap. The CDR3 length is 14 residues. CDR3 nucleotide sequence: TGCGCCAGCAGCTTGGAACAGGTCTCCTACGAGCAGTACTTC. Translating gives CASSLEQVSYEQYF.

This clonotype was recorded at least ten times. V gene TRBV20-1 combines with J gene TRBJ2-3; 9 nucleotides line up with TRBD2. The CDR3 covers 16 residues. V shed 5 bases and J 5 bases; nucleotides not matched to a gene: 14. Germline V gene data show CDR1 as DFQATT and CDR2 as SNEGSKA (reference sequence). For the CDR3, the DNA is TGCAGTGCTGCCAAAAGGGCTAGCGGGGCGGGAGATACGCAGTATTTT. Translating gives CSAAKRASGAGDTQYF.

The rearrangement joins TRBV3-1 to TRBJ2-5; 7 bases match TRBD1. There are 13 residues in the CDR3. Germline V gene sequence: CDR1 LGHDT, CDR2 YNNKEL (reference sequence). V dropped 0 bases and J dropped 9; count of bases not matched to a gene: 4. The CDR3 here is CASSQDAQGAQYF. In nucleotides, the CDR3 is TGTGCCAGCAGCCAAGACGCCCAGGGGGCCCAGTACTTC.

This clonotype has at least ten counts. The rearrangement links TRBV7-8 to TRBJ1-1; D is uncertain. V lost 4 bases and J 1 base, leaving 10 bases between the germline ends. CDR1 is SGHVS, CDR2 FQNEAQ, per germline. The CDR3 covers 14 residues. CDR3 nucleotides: TGTGCCAGCAGCTCGGGTTTTTCGAACACTGAAGCTTTCTTT. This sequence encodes CASSSGFSNTEAFF.

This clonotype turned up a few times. The CDR3 region has the DNA TGTGCCAGCAGCTTGTGGGGGGTAGCAGAGACCCAGTACTTC. Translated, it gives CASSLWGVAETQYF. This chain uses TRBV5-5 with TRBJ2-5, with D tentatively TRBD2 (6 bases). V lost 1 base and J 4 bases, leaving 11 bases between the germline ends. This CDR3 region has 14 residues. The germline CDR1 and CDR2 sequences are SGHKS and YYEKEE (reference sequence). Full variable domain (remainder filled in from reference TRBV5-5 and TRBJ2-5): DAGVTQSPTHLIKTRGQQVTLRCSPISGHKSVSWYQQVLGQGPQFIFQYYEKEERGRGNFPDRFSARQFPNYSSELNVNALLLGDSALYLCASSLWGVAETQYFGPGTRLLVL.

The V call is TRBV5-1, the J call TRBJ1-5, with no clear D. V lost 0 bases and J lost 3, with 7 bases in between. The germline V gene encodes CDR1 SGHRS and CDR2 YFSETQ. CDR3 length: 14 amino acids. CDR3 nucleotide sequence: TGCGCCAGCAGCTTGGACGGCAACAATCAGCCCCAGCATTTT. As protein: CASSLDGNNQPQHF.

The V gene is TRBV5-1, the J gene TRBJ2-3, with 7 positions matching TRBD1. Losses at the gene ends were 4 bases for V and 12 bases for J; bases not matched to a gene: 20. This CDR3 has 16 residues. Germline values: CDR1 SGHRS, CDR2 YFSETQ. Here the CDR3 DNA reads TGCGCCAGCAGCGTAACCGGGACAGTCACAGATTTATATCAGTATTTT. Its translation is CASSVTGTVTDLYQYF.

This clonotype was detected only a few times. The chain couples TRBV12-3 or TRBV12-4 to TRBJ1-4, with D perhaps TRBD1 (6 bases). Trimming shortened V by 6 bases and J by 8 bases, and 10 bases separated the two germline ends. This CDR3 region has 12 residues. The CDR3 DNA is TGTGCCAGCAGCCAGGGGAGGGAAAAACTGTTTTTT. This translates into CASSQGREKLFF.

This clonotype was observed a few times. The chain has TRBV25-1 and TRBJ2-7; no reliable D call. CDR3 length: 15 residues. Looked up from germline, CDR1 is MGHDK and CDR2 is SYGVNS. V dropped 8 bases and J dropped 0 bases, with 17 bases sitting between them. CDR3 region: CASVRALHSSYEQYF. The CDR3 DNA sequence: TGTGCCAGCGTACGGGCGTTACATAGCTCCTACGAGCAGTACTTC.

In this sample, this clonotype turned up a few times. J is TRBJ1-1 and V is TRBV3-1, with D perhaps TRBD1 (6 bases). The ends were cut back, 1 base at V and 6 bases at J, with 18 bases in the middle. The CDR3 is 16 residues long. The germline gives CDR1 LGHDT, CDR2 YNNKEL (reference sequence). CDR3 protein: CASSQGAYFRGAEAFF. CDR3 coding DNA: TGTGCCAGCAGCCAAGGGGCATACTTCAGGGGCGCTGAAGCTTTCTTT.

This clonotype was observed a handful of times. The CDR3 spells CASSQGTERTNEKLFF. The CDR3 DNA reads as TGCGCCAGCAGCCAAGGGACGGAGAGGACTAATGAAAAACTGTTTTTT. The rearrangement links TRBV4-1 to TRBJ1-4; no clear D. The CDR3 spans 16 residues. Looked up from germline, CDR1 is MGHRA and CDR2 is YSYEKL. With 1 base removed from V and 2 bases from J, the gap between germline ends came to 11 bases.

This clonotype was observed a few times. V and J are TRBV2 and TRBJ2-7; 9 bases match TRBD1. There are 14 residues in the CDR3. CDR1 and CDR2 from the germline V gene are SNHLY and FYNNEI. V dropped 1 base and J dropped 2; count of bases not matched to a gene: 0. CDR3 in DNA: TGTGCCAGCAGTGAAGGGACAGGGGCCTACGAGCAGTACGTC. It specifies CASSEGTGAYEQYV.

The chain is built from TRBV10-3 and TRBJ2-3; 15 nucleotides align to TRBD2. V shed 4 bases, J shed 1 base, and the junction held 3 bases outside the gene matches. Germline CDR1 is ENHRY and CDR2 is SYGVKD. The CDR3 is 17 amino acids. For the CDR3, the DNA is TGTGCCATCAGTGGAGGACTAGCGGGGGGGGGCACAGATACGCAGTATTTT. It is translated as CAISGGLAGGGTDTQYF.

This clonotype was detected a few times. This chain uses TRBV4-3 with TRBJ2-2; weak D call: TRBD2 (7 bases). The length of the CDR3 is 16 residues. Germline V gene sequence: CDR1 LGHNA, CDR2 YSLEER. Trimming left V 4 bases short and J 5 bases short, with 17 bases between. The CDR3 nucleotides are TGCGCCAGCAGCCCCGGACGGGGGGCCTTGACCGGGGAGCTGTTTTTT. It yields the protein CASSPGRGALTGELFF.

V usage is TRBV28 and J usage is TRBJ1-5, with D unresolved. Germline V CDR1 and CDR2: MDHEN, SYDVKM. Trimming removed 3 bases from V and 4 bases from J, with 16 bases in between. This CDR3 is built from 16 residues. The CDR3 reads CASSFALHDENQPQHF. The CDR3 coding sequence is TGTGCCAGCAGTTTCGCCCTACATGATGAGAATCAGCCCCAGCATTTT.

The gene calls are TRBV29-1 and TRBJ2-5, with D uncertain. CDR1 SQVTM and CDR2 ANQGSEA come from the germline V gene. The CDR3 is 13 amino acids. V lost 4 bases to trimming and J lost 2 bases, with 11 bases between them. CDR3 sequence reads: CSVVPTNQETQYF. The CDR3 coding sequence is TGCAGCGTTGTCCCCACCAATCAAGAGACCCAGTACTTC.

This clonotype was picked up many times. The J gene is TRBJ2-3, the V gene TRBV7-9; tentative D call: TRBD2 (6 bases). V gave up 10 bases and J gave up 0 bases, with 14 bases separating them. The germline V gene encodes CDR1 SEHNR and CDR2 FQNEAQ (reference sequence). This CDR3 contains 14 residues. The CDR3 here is CATKRDSSTDTQYF. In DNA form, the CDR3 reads TGTGCCACGAAAAGGGACTCAAGCACAGATACGCAGTATTTT.

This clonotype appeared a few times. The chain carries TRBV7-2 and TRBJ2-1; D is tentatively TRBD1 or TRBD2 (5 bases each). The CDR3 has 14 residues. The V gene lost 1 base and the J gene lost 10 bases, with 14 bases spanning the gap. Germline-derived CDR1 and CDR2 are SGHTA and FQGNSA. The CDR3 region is CASSLVVSGPEQFF. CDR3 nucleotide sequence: TGTGCCAGCAGCTTAGTAGTATCGGGACCGGAGCAGTTCTTC.

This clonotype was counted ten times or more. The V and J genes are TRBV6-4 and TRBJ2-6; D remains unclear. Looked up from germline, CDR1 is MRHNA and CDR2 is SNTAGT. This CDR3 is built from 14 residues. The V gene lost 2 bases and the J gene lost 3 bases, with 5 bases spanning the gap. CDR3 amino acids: CASSDRVGANVLTF. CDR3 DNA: TGTGCCAGCAGTGACAGGGTTGGGGCCAACGTCCTGACTTTC.

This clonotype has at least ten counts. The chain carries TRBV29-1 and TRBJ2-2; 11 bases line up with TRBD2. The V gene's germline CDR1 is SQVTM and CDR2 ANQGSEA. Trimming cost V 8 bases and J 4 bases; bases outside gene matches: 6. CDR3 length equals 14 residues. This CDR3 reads CSMLAGGTTGELFF. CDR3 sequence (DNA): TGCAGCATGTTAGCGGGGGGGACCACCGGGGAGCTGTTTTTT.

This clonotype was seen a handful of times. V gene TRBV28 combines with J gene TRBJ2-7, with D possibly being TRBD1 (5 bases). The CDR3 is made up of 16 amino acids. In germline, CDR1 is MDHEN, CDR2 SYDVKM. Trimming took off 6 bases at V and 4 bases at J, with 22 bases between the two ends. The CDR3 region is CASSPELLDSPYEQYV. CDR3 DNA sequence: TGTGCCAGCAGCCCAGAACTCCTAGACAGTCCTTACGAGCAGTACGTC.

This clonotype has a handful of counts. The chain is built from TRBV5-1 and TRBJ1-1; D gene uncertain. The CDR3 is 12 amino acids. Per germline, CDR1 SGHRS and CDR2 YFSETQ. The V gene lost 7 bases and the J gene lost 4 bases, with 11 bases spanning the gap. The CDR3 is CASGRVATEAFF. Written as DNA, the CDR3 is TGCGCCAGCGGTAGGGTGGCCACTGAAGCTTTCTTT.

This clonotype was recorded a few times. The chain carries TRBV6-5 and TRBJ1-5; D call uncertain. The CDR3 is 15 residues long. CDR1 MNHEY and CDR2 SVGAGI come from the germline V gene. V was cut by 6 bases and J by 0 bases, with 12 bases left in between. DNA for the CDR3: TGTGCCAGCAGACTCTTCAGACATAGCAATCAGCCCCAGCATTTT. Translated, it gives CASRLFRHSNQPQHF.

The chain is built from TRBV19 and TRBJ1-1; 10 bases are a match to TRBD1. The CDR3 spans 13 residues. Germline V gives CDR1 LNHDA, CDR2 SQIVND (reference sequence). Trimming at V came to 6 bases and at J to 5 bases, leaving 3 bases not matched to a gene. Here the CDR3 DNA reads TGTGCCAGTAGGGACAGGGGGTTGACTGAAGCTTTCTTT. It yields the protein CASRDRGLTEAFF.

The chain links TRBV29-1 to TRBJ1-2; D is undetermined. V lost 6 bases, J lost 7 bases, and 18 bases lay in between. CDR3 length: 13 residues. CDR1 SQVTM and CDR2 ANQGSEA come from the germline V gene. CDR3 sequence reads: CSVETGSRIGYTF. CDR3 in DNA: TGCAGCGTCGAGACCGGGTCCCGTATTGGCTACACCTTC.

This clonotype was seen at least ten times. CDR3 coding DNA: TGTGCCAGCAGCAATATAGCGGGGGACCGCTACAATGAGCAGTTCTTC. Amino acid sequence: CASSNIAGDRYNEQFF. The chain employs TRBV12-3 or TRBV12-4 and TRBJ2-1; 9 bases map to TRBD2. The length of the CDR3 is 16 residues. V lost 6 bases to trimming and J lost 3 bases; unmatched junction nucleotides: 9.

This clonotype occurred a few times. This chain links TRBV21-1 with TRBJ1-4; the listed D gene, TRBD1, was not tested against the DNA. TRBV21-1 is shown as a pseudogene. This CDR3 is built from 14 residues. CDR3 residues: CASSKGRGEEKLFF. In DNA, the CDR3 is TGTGCCAGCAGCAAAGGTCGGGGGGAAGAAAAACTGTTTTTT.

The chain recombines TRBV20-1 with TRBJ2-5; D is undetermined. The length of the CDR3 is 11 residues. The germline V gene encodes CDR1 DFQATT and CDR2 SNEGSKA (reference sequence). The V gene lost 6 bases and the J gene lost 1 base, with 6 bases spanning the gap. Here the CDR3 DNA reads TGCAGTGCCAGTCGCCAAGAGACCCAGTACTTC. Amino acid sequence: CSASRQETQYF.

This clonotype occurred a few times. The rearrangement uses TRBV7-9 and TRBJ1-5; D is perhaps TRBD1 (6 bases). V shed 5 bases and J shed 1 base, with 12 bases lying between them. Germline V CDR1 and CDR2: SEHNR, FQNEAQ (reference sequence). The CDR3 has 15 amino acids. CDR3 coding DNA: TGTGCCAGCAGCGGGGGGGGGCCAAGCAATCAGCCCCAGCATTTT. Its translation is CASSGGGPSNQPQHF. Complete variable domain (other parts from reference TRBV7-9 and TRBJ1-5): DTGVSQNPRHKITKRGQNVTFRCDPISEHNRLYWYRQTLGQGPEFLTYFQNEAQLEKSRLLSDRFSAERPKGSFSTLEIQRTEQGDSAMYLCASSGGGPSNQPQHFGDGTRLSIL.

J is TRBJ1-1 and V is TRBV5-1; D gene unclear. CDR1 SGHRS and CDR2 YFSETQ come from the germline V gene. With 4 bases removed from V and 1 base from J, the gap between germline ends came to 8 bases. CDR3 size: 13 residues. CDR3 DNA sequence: TGCGCCAGCAGCATAAGACAGAACACTGAAGCTTTCTTT. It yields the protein CASSIRQNTEAFF.

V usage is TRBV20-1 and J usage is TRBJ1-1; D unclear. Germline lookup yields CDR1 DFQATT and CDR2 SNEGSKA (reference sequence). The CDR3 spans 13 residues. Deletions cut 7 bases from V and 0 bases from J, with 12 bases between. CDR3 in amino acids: CSGCGSLNTEAFF. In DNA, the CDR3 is TGCAGTGGGTGTGGGTCCTTGAACACTGAAGCTTTCTTT.